A few counts support the clone carrying this T cell receptor beta chain. Antigen unknown. With 4 bases removed from V and 0 bases from J, the gap between germline ends came to 12 bases. The CDR3 sequence is 15 residues long. Germline CDR1 is SGHVS and CDR2 is FNYEAQ. The source of the sample is a study of identical twins. Study-wide findings and caveats: Twin pairs had excess sharing that was weaker in beta out-of-frame sequences.

A template switching step contributed a universal primer site, while unique molecular identifiers were present in the cDNA. Using its own MiXCR run on the 5' RACE reads, TCRdb lists one record per CDR3 protein. The table includes fewer than 250,000 distinct CDR3 sequences, 7% to 8.5% detected once. These data were also reused for a study on yellow fever vaccine responses in identical twins.

The sequenced sample consisted of CD8+ T cells sorted from blood. This receptor was taken from a woman aged 18-29 years in good health. The J gene is TRBJ2-5, the V gene TRBV7-6; D not resolved. The CDR3 bases are TGTGCCAGCAGCTCAGATTCTTCGTACCAAGAGACCCAGTACTTC. Translated: CASSSDSSYQETQYF. The full variable domain, its missing parts supplied by reference TRBV7-6 and TRBJ2-5, is GAGVSQSPRYKVTKRGQDVALRCDPISGHVSLYWYRQALGQGPEFLTYFNYEAQQDKSGLPNDRFSAERPEGSISTLTIQRTEQRDSAMYRCASSSDSSYQETQYFGPGTRLLVL.